This is a list of T cell receptor beta chains from one sample in a study of blood T cell repertoires in COVID-19. TCRdb keeps only in-frame clones here, not all; method: immunoSEQ multiplex PCR. Altogether a few hundred thousand clones are present, about nine tenths being singletons, with the ten largest covering 1.5% to 2%. Sequencing used PBMCs or T cells enriched from blood (not recorded which). All receptors come from a man aged 40-50 years who had recovered from COVID-19. CDR3s include the opening cysteine and the closing phenylalanine or tryptophan. A D gene is named only where the DNA matches it firmly. A row's size may be missing; if present it is once, few, many or a size class.

size	D	V	J	CDR3	DNA
.	.	TRBV19	TRBJ2-1	CASSIRPKWASYNEQFF	TGTGCCAGTAGTATCCGCCCGAAATGGGCGTCCTACAATGAGCAGTTCTTC
.	.	TRBV7-5	TRBJ1-4	CVRRSDRDNHEKLFF	TGTGTCAGAAGATCAGACAGGGACAACCATGAAAAACTGTTTTTT
few	TRBD1	TRBV5-1	TRBJ2-5	CASSFNLRGSQETQYF	TGCGCCAGCAGCTTTAATCTCAGGGGGTCACAAGAGACCCAGTACTTC
.	.	TRBV11-3	TRBJ2-2	CASSSGTGELFF	TGTGCCAGCAGTTCCGGGACCGGGGAGCTGTTTTTT
.	.	TRBV4-2	TRBJ2-2	CASSQVGGTDGELFF	TGTGCCAGCAGCCAAGTTGGCGGGACGGACGGGGAGCTGTTTTTT
.	.	TRBV6-2/TRBV6-3	TRBJ2-6	CASSFTGGANVLTF	TGTGCCAGCAGTTTCACGGGAGGGGCCAACGTCCTGACTTTC
.	.	TRBV5-4	TRBJ1-3	CASSLGPGQAGNTIYF	TGTGCCAGCAGCTTGGGGCCAGGGCAGGCTGGAAACACCATATATTTT
.	.	TRBV28	TRBJ2-1	CASSPLDSEQFF	TGTGCCAGCAGTCCCCTCGATAGTGAGCAGTTCTTC
.	.	TRBV20-1	TRBJ2-7	CSAKLSYEQYF	TGCAGTGCGAAACTATCCTACGAGCAGTACTTC
.	TRBD1	TRBV11-2	TRBJ2-3	CASSLVTGGTDTQYF	TGTGCCAGCAGCTTAGTGACAGGGGGCACAGATACGCAGTATTTT
.	.	TRBV5-1	TRBJ2-7	CASSTDSWEQYF	TGCGCCAGCAGCACGGACTCCTGGGAGCAGTACTTC
.	.	TRBV27	TRBJ2-3	CASSFSAGPDTQYF	TGTGCCAGCAGTTTTTCGGCGGGGCCAGATACGCAGTATTTT
.	TRBD1	TRBV9	TRBJ2-1	CASSVDEGAYNEQFF	TGTGCCAGCAGCGTAGATGAGGGGGCGTACAATGAGCAGTTCTTC
.	TRBD1	TRBV27	TRBJ2-7	CASSSPGQGKEQYF	TGTGCCAGCAGTTCACCGGGACAGGGCAAGGAGCAGTACTTC
.	.	TRBV5-4	TRBJ2-3	CASSLDRGTDTQYF	TGTGCCAGCAGCTTGGATCGGGGGACAGATACGCAGTATTTT
.	.	TRBV27	TRBJ2-2	CASRPQVSNTGELFF	TGTGCCAGCAGACCCCAGGTGTCGAACACCGGGGAGCTGTTTTTT